This T cell receptor (beta chain) was retrieved from a study of Graves' ophthalmopathy and Graves' hyperthyroidism. Points from the study as a whole: In separating ophthalmopathy from stable hyperthyroidism, a 13-signature model achieved approximately 91% sensitivity and around 80% specificity.

RNA transcripts were the template, and TCR beta CDR3 regions were amplified from them. An initial RT-PCR round employing HTBI primers preceded a second-round multiplex PCR. TCRdb re-analysed the multiplex PCR reads in MiXCR, keeping a single row per CDR3 protein. The table has approximately 150,000 distinct CDR3 sequences, about two fifths seen once; the top ten hold roughly 8.9%. This clonotype was detected ten times or more. Its target is unknown. The TCR comes from a man aged 25 to 45 with Graves' ophthalmopathy. The sequenced sample consisted of peripheral blood.

DNA for the CDR3: TGCAGCGTTGAACAATCCTACGAGCAGTACTTC. It translates to CSVEQSYEQYF. J is TRBJ2-7 and V is TRBV29-1, with D hard to call. Germline V gives CDR1 SQVTM, CDR2 ANQGSEA. The ends were cut back, 2 bases at V and 1 base at J, with 3 bases in the middle. This CDR3 is 11 amino acids long.